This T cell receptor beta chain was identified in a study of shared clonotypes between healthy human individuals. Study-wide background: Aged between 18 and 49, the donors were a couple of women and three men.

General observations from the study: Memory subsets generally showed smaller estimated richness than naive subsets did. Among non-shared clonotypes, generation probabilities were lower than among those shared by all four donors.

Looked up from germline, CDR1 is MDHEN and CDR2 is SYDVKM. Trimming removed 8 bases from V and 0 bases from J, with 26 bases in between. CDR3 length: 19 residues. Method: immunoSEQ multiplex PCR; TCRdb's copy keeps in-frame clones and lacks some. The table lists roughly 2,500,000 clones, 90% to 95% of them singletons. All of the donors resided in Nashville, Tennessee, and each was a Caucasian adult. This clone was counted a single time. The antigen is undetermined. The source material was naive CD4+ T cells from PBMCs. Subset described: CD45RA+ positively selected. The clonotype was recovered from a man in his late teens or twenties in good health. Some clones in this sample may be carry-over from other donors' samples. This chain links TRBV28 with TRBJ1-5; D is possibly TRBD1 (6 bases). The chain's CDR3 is CASALSKGGGSGSNQPQHF. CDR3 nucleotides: TGTGCCAGCGCCTTATCGAAGGGGGGGGGATCGGGTAGCAATCAGCCCCAGCATTTT. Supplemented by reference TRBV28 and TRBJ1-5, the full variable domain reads DVKVTQSSRYLVKRTGEKVFLECVQDMDHENMFWYRQDPGLGLRLIYFSYDVKMKEKGDIPEGYSVSREKKERFSLILESASTNQTSMYLCASALSKGGGSGSNQPQHFGDGTRLSIL.